This entry features one TCR beta chain sequence. Its matching antigen is unknown. Measured with immunoSEQ multiplex PCR; TCRdb has only the in-frame clones, and not every one. The sample has approximately 150,000 clones, 90% seen once; the top ten hold 2.5% to 3%. This sample was included in a study of T cell responses to AZD1222 COVID-19 vaccine. Study-wide results and limits: Mostly white British, mostly female donors; authors suggested clonal diversity may be underestimated.

This TCR derives from an adult in good health. Specimen: peripheral blood, collected on day 0 of AZD1222 vaccination.

CDR3 loop: CAISEVETYNSPLHF. The CDR3 DNA sequence: TGTGCCATCAGTGAAGTGGAGACCTATAATTCACCCCTCCACTTT. V is TRBV10-3 and J is TRBJ1-6; D unclear. Trimming removed 3 bases at V and 2 bases at J, with 8 bases between. Germline lookup yields CDR1 ENHRY and CDR2 SYGVKD. This CDR3 has 15 amino acids.